This T cell receptor (beta chain) was captured by sequencing in a study of response to subunit inactivated influenza vaccine. Study-level findings and limits: Each seasonal influenza vaccination recruits few new T cells, the authors suggested.

This CDR3 spans 15 amino acids. The V and J ends lost 0 bases and 4 bases respectively, with 15 bases between them. Germline CDR1 reads GTSNPN; CDR2 reads SVGIG (reference sequence). This clonotype was observed a handful of times. Its antigen is not identified. TCRdb passed the RT-PCR reads through MiXCR, listing each CDR3 protein once. This sample yields 250,000 to 350,000 distinct CDR3 sequences, of which roughly 22% are seen a single time; 10% belongs to the top ten. The origin of this receptor is a man aged 50 to 69 who received an inactivated influenza vaccine. This sequence joins TRBV30 and TRBJ1-2; the D gene is possibly TRBD1 (6 bases). The specimen was PBMCs from blood, collected approximately 22 months after vaccination. The CDR3 region has the DNA TGTGCCTGGAGTGTATCCCAGGGGTGGCCCTATGGCTACACCTTC. It yields the protein CAWSVSQGWPYGYTF. The variable domain in full, with the rest retrieved from reference TRBV30 and TRBJ1-2, is SQTIHQWPATLVQPVGSPLSLECTVEGTSNPNLYWYRQAAGRGLQLLFYSVGIGQISSEVPQNLSASRPQDRQFILSSKKLLLSDSGFYLCAWSVSQGWPYGYTFGSGTRLTVV.